The 22 T cell receptor beta chains listed next were all sequenced from one sample in a study of identical twins. TCRdb analysed the 5' RACE reads with MiXCR anew, one entry per CDR3 protein. The sample includes about 720,000 distinct CDR3 sequences, 15% to 20% of them seen just once. The sample was also reused in another study, on T cells expressing NK-cell markers.

Sequencing was carried out using PBMCs. These receptors were collected from a woman aged 18-29 years in good health.

The CDR3 DNA is TGTGCCAGCAGCTTGAACGGTCCTAGCGCATACAATGAGCAGTTCTTC. Its protein is CASSLNGPSAYNEQFF. V usage is TRBV5-5 and J usage is TRBJ2-1; D is perhaps TRBD2 (6 bases). The CDR3 contains 16 residues. Between the trimmed V and J ends, which lost 1 base and 4 bases, there was a span of 15 bases. Germline loops: CDR1 SGHKS, CDR2 YYEKEE (reference sequence).

V gene TRBV14 combines with J gene TRBJ1-1, with D unclear. Deletions cut 1 base from V and 1 base from J, with 7 bases between. The germline CDR1 and CDR2 sequences are SGHDN and FVKESK. The CDR3 is 14 residues long. The CDR3 is CASSQGFWNTEAFF. Here the CDR3 DNA reads TGTGCCAGCAGCCAAGGGTTTTGGAACACTGAAGCTTTCTTT.

This clonotype was observed a few times. The V call is TRBV20-1, the J call TRBJ1-2; 11 positions match TRBD1. The V segment lost 3 bases and the J segment 4 bases; nucleotides outside the gene matches: 4. Germline V lookup: CDR1 DFQATT, CDR2 SNEGSKA (reference sequence). The CDR3 consists of 14 residues. The CDR3 spells CSARRTGGFYGYTF. The CDR3 nucleotides read TGCAGTGCTAGGAGGACAGGGGGCTTCTATGGCTACACCTTC.

The genes are TRBV7-2 and TRBJ2-3; the D is unclear. In germline, CDR1 is SGHTA, CDR2 FQGNSA. Trimming pared 0 bases from V and 2 bases from J, leaving 18 bases between. The CDR3 has 18 residues. CDR3 loop: CASSLAVSSKLDTDTQYF. The CDR3 nucleotides are TGTGCCAGCAGCTTAGCGGTCTCCTCTAAATTGGACACAGATACGCAGTATTTT.

This clonotype appeared a few times. The chain combines TRBV20-1 with TRBJ1-1; TRBD1 agrees at 10 bases. Trimming cost V 2 bases and J 3 bases; bases outside gene matches: 6. Germline CDR1 DFQATT, CDR2 SNEGSKA (reference sequence). The CDR3 totals 15 residues. CDR3 in DNA: TGCAGTGCTAGATCTGTGGACAGGGGGGACACTGAAGCTTTCTTT. Its translation is CSARSVDRGDTEAFF.

With regard to this clonotype: A single base separates this from a much larger clone, so it may be a read error. The chain carries TRBV9 and TRBJ2-7; no reliable D call. Deletions cut 0 bases from V and 0 bases from J, with 4 bases between. The CDR3 consists of 13 residues. Looked up from germline, CDR1 is SGDLS and CDR2 is YYNGEE. DNA for the CDR3: TGTGCCAGCAGCGTAGAGATCTCCTACGAGCAGTACTTC. Encoded protein: CASSVEISYEQYF.

The DNA for the CDR3 is TGTGCCAGCAGTTTGTTGGGACCTCTAGGCACAGATACGCAGTATTTT. Translation gives CASSLLGPLGTDTQYF. The chain carries TRBV27 and TRBJ2-3, with D perhaps TRBD1 or TRBD2 (5 bases each). Trimming cost V 3 bases and J 1 base, with 14 bases left between them. Germline V CDR1 and CDR2: MNHEY, SMNVEV (reference sequence). This CDR3 is built from 16 residues.

A few counts support this clonotype. This chain connects TRBV7-7 to TRBJ1-1; no reliable D call. Trimming took 2 bases from V and 6 from J, leaving 10 bases between them. This CDR3 is 13 amino acids long. Germline V gives CDR1 SSHAT, CDR2 FNYEAQ (reference sequence). CDR3 in amino acids: CASSLTLLSEAFF. CDR3 in DNA: TGTGCCAGCAGCTTAACCCTGCTGTCTGAAGCTTTCTTT.

This chain connects TRBV27 to TRBJ2-1; 11 nucleotides agree with TRBD1. Losses at the gene ends were 7 bases for V and 3 bases for J; bases not matched to a gene: 5. The V gene's germline CDR1 is MNHEY and CDR2 SMNVEV (reference sequence). This CDR3 spans 15 amino acids. CDR3 nucleotides: TGTGCCAGCATTCCCGGGACAGGGGGCTACAATGAGCAGTTCTTC. It codes for CASIPGTGGYNEQFF.

This clonotype was found many times. J is TRBJ2-7 and V is TRBV6-6; 8 bases line up with TRBD1. Germline assignment: CDR1 MNHNY and CDR2 SVGAGI (reference sequence). This CDR3 is built from 13 residues. Trimming at V came to 5 bases and at J to 4 bases, leaving 4 bases not matched to a gene. This CDR3 reads CASSAGTGYEQYF. CDR3 in DNA: TGTGCCAGCAGTGCCGGGACAGGATACGAGCAGTACTTC.

The chain carries TRBV9 and TRBJ1-2; D is unclear. CDR3 length equals 14 residues. The V end lost 0 bases, the J end lost 6 bases, and 12 bases lay between the germline ends. Germline V gene data show CDR1 as SGDLS and CDR2 as YYNGEE. CDR3 residues: CASSVGGGRDGYTF. CDR3 in DNA: TGTGCCAGCAGCGTAGGTGGCGGGAGAGATGGCTACACCTTC. Full variable domain (remainder filled in from reference TRBV9 and TRBJ1-2): DSGVTQTPKHLITATGQRVTLRCSPRSGDLSVYWYQQSLDQGLQFLIQYYNGEERAKGNILERFSAQQFPDLHSELNLSSLELGDSALYFCASSVGGGRDGYTFGSGTRLTVV.

This chain links TRBV11-2 with TRBJ2-3; 10 bases align to TRBD2. The J segment lost 10 bases and the V segment lost 3 bases, leaving 7 bases of the junction unmatched. This CDR3 is built from 14 residues. Germline CDR1 reads SGHAT; CDR2 reads FQNNGV. The CDR3, as DNA: TGTGCCAGCAGCTTTAGCGGGAGGCCCCTTGCGCAGTATTTT. Amino acids: CASSFSGRPLAQYF.

The CDR3 DNA follows: TGTGCCAGCAGCGGGACTAGCGGGAGTGTAGAGACCCAGTACTTC. Translated: CASSGTSGSVETQYF. The rearrangement joins TRBV7-9 to TRBJ2-5, with 14 bases matching TRBD2. J gave up 4 bases and V 5 bases, and 3 bases lay outside the gene matches. The CDR3 has 15 residues. CDR1 is SEHNR and CDR2 is FQNEAQ in the germline V gene (reference sequence).

This clonotype has ten or more counts. A read error may produce the germline difference seen at one junction end. The chain carries TRBV7-7 and TRBJ2-1, with 8 bases matching TRBD2. CDR1 SSHAT and CDR2 FNYEAQ come from the germline V gene (reference sequence). The CDR3 totals 14 residues. CDR3 nucleotide sequence: TGTGCTAGCAGCCTTAGCGGGGTTTACAATGAGCAGTTCTTC. This codes for CASSLSGVYNEQFF.

The V gene is TRBV11-2, the J gene TRBJ1-1; TRBD1 is a possible D gene (6 bases). The CDR3 is 17 amino acids. CDR1 and CDR2 from the germline V gene are SGHAT and FQNNGV. Trimming removed 3 bases from V and 1 base from J, with 18 bases in between. The CDR3 sequence: CASSFRGRQDWNTEAFF. CDR3 sequence (DNA): TGTGCCAGCAGCTTCCGGGGGCGACAGGACTGGAACACTGAAGCTTTCTTT.

The table lists this clonotype with a few counts. This chain joins TRBV12-3 or TRBV12-4 and TRBJ1-2; TRBD1 aligns across 9 bases. This CDR3 spans 13 amino acids. Trimming took 5 bases from V and 3 from J; bases not matched to a gene: 1. The DNA of the CDR3 is TGTGCCAGCAGTGACAGGGGGGACTATGGCTACACCTTC. It encodes CASSDRGDYGYTF.

In nucleotides, the CDR3 is TGTGCCATCAAAAGAACAGGCGCCCCGGGCACTGAAGCTTTCTTT. Its translation: CAIKRTGAPGTEAFF. The chain uses TRBV10-3 and TRBJ1-1, with TRBD1 as a possible D gene (5 bases). Germline lookup yields CDR1 ENHRY and CDR2 SYGVKD. The CDR3 covers 15 residues. Trimming took 7 bases from V and 4 from J, leaving 19 bases between them.

The chain links TRBV28 to TRBJ1-1, with D maybe TRBD1 (5 bases). The germline V gene has CDR1 MDHEN and CDR2 SYDVKM. V was pared by 10 bases and J by 8 bases, with 14 bases between. This CDR3 spans 11 amino acids. The CDR3 DNA is TGTGCCACCCTGCTGAGGGGAGAAGCTTTCTTT. It translates to CATLLRGEAFF.

The V gene is TRBV12-3 or TRBV12-4, the J gene TRBJ1-3; a possible D gene is TRBD1 (6 bases). Deletions cut 4 bases from V and 12 bases from J, with 13 bases between. The CDR3 spans 12 residues. In nucleotides, the CDR3 is TGTGCCAGCAGTTATGAGGGCAGGGGCATATATTTT. Residues: CASSYEGRGIYF.

This clonotype was counted only a few times. The chain couples TRBV12-3 or TRBV12-4 to TRBJ2-5, with D hard to call. This CDR3 region has 13 residues. V was clipped by 0 bases and J by 10 bases, with 12 bases between them. CDR3 protein: CASSLADGMGQYF. CDR3 DNA sequence: TGTGCCAGCAGTTTAGCGGATGGGATGGGCCAGTACTTC.

This clonotype was seen only a few times. The chain joins TRBV18 to TRBJ1-6; D unclear. Germline lookup yields CDR1 KGHSH and CDR2 LQKENI. Trimming shortened V by 1 base and J by 7 bases, and 8 bases separated the two germline ends. CDR3 length equals 14 residues. CDR3 amino acids: CASSPLPGNSPLHF. In DNA, the CDR3 is TGTGCCAGCTCACCACTCCCGGGAAATTCACCCCTCCACTTT. The full variable domain, rest sourced from reference TRBV18 and TRBJ1-6, is NAGVMQNPRHLVRRRGQEARLRCSPMKGHSHVYWYRQLPEEGLKFMVYLQKENIIDESGMPKERFSAEFPKEGPSILRIQQVVRGDSAAYFCASSPLPGNSPLHFGNGTRLTVT.

This chain links TRBV2 with TRBJ2-1; TRBD2 matches 7 bases. V was pared by 9 bases and J by 9 bases, with 5 bases of the junction left unmatched. This CDR3 is 11 amino acids long. CDR1 is SNHLY and CDR2 is FYNNEI in the germline V gene. The CDR3 region has the DNA TGTGCCAGTTTCCCGGGGGGTGAGCAGTTCTTC. Translated, it gives CASFPGGEQFF.